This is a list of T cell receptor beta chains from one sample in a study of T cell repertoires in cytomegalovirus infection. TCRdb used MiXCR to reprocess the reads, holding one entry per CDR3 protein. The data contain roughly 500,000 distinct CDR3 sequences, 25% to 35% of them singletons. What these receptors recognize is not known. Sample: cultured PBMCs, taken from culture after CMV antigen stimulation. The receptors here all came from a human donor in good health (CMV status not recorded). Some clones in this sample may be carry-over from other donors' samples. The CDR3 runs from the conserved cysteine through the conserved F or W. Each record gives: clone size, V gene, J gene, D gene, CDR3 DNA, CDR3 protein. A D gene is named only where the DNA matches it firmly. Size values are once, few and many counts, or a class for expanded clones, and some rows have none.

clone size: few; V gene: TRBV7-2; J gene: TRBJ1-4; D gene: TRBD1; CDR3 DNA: TGTGCCAGCAGCTCTGGACAGGGGCATGAAAAACTGTTTTTT; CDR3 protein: CASSSGQGHEKLFF
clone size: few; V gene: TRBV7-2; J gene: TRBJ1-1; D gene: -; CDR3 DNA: TGTGCCAGCAGCTTACGGGCCGCGGACACTGAAGCTTTCTTT; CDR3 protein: CASSLRAADTEAFF
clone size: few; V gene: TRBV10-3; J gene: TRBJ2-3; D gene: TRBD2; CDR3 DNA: TGTGCCATCAGTGAGTCGGGACTAGCGGGAGCGGTTGATACGCAGTATTTT; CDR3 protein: CAISESGLAGAVDTQYF
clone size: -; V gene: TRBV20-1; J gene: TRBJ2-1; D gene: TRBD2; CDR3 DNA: TGCAGTGCTAATGTCGGGGGGTACAATGAGCAGTTCTTC; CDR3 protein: CSANVGGYNEQFF
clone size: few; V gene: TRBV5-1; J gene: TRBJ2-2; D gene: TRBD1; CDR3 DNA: TGCGCCAGCAGAAGGGACAGGGCAAGGCCCGGGGAGCTGTTTTTT; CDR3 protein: CASRRDRARPGELFF
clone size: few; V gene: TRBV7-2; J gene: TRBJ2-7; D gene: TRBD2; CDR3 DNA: TGTGCCAGCAGCTTTACTAGCGGGAGGGGGTACGAGCAGTACTTC; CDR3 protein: CASSFTSGRGYEQYF
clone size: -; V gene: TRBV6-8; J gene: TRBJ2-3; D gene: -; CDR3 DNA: TGTGCCAGCAGTCGACGGTCGGGCCATGGCCCAGATACGCAGTATTTT; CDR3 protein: CASSRRSGHGPDTQYF
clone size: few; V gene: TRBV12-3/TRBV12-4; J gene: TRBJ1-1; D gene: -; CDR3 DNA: TGTGCCAGCAGTTTATCTTTTGAAGGGATGAACACTGAAGCTTTCTTT; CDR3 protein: CASSLSFEGMNTEAFF
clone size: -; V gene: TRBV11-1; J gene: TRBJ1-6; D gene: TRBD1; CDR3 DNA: TGTGCCAGCAGCTTAACAGGGGAAAATTCACCCCTCCACTTT; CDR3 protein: CASSLTGENSPLHF
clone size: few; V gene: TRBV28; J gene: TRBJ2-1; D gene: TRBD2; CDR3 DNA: TGTGCCAGCAGTTTATTGGCTACTAGCGGGTTGGCGTCCTACAATGAGCAGTTCTTC; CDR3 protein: CASSLLATSGLASYNEQFF
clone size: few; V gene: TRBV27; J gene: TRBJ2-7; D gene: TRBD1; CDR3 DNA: TGTGCCAGCAGTCGTGGACAGGGAGAATTGGACGAGCAGTACTTC; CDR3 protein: CASSRGQGELDEQYF
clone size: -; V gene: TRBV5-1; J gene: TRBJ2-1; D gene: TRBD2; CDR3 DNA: TGCGCCAGCAGCTCACTAGCGGGATATGAGCAGTTCTTC; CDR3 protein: CASSSLAGYEQFF
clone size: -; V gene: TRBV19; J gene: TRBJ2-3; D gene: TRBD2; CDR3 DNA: TGTGCCAGTAGTATGACTAGCGGGGTGGATACGCAGTATTTT; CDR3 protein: CASSMTSGVDTQYF
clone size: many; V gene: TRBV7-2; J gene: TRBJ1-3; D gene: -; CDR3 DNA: TGTGCCAGCAGTCCGGGTGGGGAGGCGGCGGGAAACACCATATATTTT; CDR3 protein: CASSPGGEAAGNTIYF
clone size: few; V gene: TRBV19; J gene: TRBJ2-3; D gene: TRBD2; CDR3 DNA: TGTGCCAGTAGCCTTCGGGGGCTAGCGGGAGTGAAGACAGATACGCAGTATTTT; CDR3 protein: CASSLRGLAGVKTDTQYF
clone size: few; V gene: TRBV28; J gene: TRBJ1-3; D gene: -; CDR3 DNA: TGTGCCAGCAGTTTCACCGAAAACTCTGGAAACACCATATATTTT; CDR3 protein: CASSFTENSGNTIYF
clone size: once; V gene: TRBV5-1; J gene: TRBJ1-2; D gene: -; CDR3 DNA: TGCGCCAGCAGCCCCGCCAGGGTTGATGGCTACACCTTC; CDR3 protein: CASSPARVDGYTF
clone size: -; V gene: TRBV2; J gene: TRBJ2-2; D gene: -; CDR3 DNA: TGTGCCAGCAGCGGGGACGGGTCGAACACCGGGGAGCTGTTTTTT; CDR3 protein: CASSGDGSNTGELFF
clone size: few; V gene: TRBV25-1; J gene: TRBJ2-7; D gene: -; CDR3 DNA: TGTGCCAGCAGTTTGACCGGGACCCTCTACGAGCAGTACTTC; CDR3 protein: CASSLTGTLYEQYF
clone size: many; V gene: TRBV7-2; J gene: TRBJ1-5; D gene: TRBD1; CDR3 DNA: TGTGCCAGCAGCCGGGACAGGGTAATCAATCAGCCCCAGCATTTT; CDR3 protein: CASSRDRVINQPQHF
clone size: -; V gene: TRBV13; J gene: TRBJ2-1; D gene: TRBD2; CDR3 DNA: TGTGCCAGCAGCTCTATCGGGGCACGATTGGGGGCTAGCGGGACCTACAATGAGCAGTTCTTC; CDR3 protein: CASSSIGARLGASGTYNEQFF
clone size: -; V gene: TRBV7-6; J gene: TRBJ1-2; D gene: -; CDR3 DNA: TGTGCCAGCACCGAAGGAAAAGGCAGGGGTCGGAGTGGCTACACCTTC; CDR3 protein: CASTEGKGRGRSGYTF
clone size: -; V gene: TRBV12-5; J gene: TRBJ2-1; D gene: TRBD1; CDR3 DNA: TGTGCTAGTGGTTTGGTACGGGACAGGGCCTTCAATGAGCAGTTCTTC; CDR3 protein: CASGLVRDRAFNEQFF
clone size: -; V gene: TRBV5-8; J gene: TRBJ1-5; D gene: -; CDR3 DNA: TGTGCCAGCAGCTTGGTCAGGGTGAGCAATCAGCCCCAGCATTTT; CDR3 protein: CASSLVRVSNQPQHF
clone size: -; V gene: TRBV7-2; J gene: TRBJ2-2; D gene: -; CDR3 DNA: TGTGCCAGCAGCTTAGGGCTAGGCAACACCGGGGAGCTGTTTTTT; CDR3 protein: CASSLGLGNTGELFF
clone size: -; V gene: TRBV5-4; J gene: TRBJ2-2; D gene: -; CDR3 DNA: TGTGCCAGCAGCTTGGCGGGAGTACGTACCGGGGAGCTGTTTTTT; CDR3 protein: CASSLAGVRTGELFF
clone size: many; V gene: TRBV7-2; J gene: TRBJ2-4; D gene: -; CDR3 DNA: TGTGCCAGCAGCTCCCCAGAGGATAGCCGGATAGCCAAAAACATTCAGTACTTC; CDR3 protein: CASSSPEDSRIAKNIQYF
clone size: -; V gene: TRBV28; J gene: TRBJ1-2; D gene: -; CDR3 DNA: TGTGCCAGCAGTTCACAGGGTGAGAGTGGCTACACCTTC; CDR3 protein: CASSSQGESGYTF
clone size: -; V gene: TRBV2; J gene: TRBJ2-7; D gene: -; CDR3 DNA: TGTGCCAGCAGTCCACTTGGGGCGCCGGGCGAGCAGTACTTC; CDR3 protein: CASSPLGAPGEQYF
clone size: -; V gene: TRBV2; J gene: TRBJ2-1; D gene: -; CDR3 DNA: TGTGCCAGCAGTGAGCGAGCCTTATCCGCCCATGAGCAGTTCTTC; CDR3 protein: CASSERALSAHEQFF
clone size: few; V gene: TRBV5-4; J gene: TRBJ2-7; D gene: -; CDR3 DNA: TGTGCCAGCAGCCCTCCGGGTATGGGACACACCTACGAGCAGTACTTC; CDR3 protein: CASSPPGMGHTYEQYF
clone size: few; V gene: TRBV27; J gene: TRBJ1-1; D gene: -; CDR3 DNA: TGTGCCAGCAGTTTTGGGTTTCCGGCGGAAGCTTTCTTT; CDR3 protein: CASSFGFPAEAFF
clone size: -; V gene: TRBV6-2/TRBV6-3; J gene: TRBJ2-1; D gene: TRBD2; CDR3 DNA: TGTGCCAGCAGTTACAGGCGGGAGGGAGCCTACAATGAGCAGTTCTTC; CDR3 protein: CASSYRREGAYNEQFF
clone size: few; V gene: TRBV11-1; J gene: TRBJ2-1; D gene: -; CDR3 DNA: TGTGCCAGCAGCTCAGTGGGGGCGGCCTACAATGAGCAGTTCTTC; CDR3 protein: CASSSVGAAYNEQFF
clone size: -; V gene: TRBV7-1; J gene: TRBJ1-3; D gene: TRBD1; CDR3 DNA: TGTGCCACCGGGACAGCCGAAAACACCATATATTTT; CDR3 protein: CATGTAENTIYF
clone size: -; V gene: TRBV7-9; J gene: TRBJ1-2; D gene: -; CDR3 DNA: TGTGCCAGCAGCTTACTTCGGGACGCTCGTGGCTACACCTTC; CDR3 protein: CASSLLRDARGYTF
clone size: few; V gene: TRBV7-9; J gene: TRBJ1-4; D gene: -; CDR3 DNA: TGTGCCAGCAGCCCCCGAGTAGGGATGAATGAAAAACTGTTTTTT; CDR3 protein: CASSPRVGMNEKLFF
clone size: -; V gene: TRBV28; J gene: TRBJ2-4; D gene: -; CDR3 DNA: TGTGCCAGCAGCCTCGGGGATCAAGTTGTTAACATTCAGTACTTC; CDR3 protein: CASSLGDQVVNIQYF
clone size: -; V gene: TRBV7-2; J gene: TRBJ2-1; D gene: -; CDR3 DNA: TGTGCCAGCAGCCCTTGGGGTGAGCAGTTCTTC; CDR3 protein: CASSPWGEQFF
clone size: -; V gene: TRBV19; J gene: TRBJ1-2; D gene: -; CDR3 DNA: TGTGCCAGTAGTGTCCAATCCGGGGCGGCCTATGGCTACACCTTC; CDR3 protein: CASSVQSGAAYGYTF
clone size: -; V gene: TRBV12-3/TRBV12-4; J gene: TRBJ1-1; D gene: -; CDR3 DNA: TGTGCCAGCACCCCGGGTCAACCGGGCACTGAAGCTTTCTTT; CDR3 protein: CASTPGQPGTEAFF
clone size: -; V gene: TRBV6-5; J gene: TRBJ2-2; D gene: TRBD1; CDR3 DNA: TGTGCCAGCAGTCGCGACAGGGGGGTATGGACCGGGGAGCTGTTTTTT; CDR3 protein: CASSRDRGVWTGELFF
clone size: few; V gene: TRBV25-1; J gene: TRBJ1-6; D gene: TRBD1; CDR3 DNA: TGTGCCAGCAGGACAACAGGGGAGTACTCACCCCTCCACTTT; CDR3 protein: CASRTTGEYSPLHF